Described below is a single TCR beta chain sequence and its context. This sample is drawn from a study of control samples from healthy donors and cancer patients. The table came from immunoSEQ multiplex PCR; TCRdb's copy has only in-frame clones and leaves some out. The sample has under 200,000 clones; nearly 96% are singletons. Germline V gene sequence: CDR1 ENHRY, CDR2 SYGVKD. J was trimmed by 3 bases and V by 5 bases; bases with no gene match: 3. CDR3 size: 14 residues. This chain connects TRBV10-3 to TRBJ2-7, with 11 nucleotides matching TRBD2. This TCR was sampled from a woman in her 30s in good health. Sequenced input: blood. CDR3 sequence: CAISTGTSGYEQYF. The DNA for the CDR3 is TGTGCCATCAGTACCGGGACTAGCGGCTACGAGCAGTACTTC.